This is a list of T cell receptor beta chains from one sample in a study of blood T cell repertoires in COVID-19. Sequencing was performed with immunoSEQ multiplex PCR; in TCRdb, only in-frame clones are kept and a portion is missing. In the table there are 200,000 to 300,000 clones, roughly 80% of which are singletons. The sequenced sample consisted of peripheral blood. The origin of the receptors is a woman older than 75 with acute or convalescent COVID-19. CDR3s include the opening cysteine and the closing phenylalanine or tryptophan. The D gene is left open where the match is weak. The size of a clone is reported for some rows only, either as once, few or many, or as a class for expanded clones.

j_call: TRBJ2-6; d_call: .; v_call: TRBV2; clone_size: few; cdr3_nt: TGTGCCAGCAGTGTCCGTACGCGGGGCGTCCTGACTTTC; cdr3_aa: CASSVRTRGVLTF
j_call: TRBJ2-2; d_call: .; v_call: TRBV11-2; clone_size: few; cdr3_nt: TGTGCCAGCAGCTCTTTTGGGGAGCTGTTTTTT; cdr3_aa: CASSSFGELFF
j_call: TRBJ2-7; d_call: .; v_call: TRBV27; clone_size: .; cdr3_nt: TGTGCCAGCAGAAATCAGGGGACCTCCTACGAGCAGTACTTC; cdr3_aa: CASRNQGTSYEQYF
j_call: TRBJ2-1; d_call: .; v_call: TRBV24-1; clone_size: .; cdr3_nt: TGTGCCACCAGTGATCCAGGCCTGGGCAGGGGCACCTACAATGAGCAGTTCTTC; cdr3_aa: CATSDPGLGRGTYNEQFF
j_call: TRBJ2-5; d_call: .; v_call: TRBV9; clone_size: .; cdr3_nt: TGTGCCAGCAGCGTAGCGGCGGGGAGACAAGAGACCCAGTACTTC; cdr3_aa: CASSVAAGRQETQYF
j_call: TRBJ1-2; d_call: .; v_call: TRBV7-9; clone_size: once; cdr3_nt: TGTGCCAGCAGCTCGCCGGGAAGTCTTAGCGGCTATGGCTACACCTTC; cdr3_aa: CASSSPGSLSGYGYTF
j_call: TRBJ1-2; d_call: TRBD1; v_call: TRBV7-9; clone_size: .; cdr3_nt: TGTGCCAGCAGCCGAGGGACAGGGGGCTTAAGGCCCTATGGCTACACCTTC; cdr3_aa: CASSRGTGGLRPYGYTF
j_call: TRBJ1-5; d_call: TRBD1; v_call: TRBV11-2; clone_size: .; cdr3_nt: TGTGCCAGCAGCTTAAACAGGGGCGGCAATCAGCCCCAGCATTTT; cdr3_aa: CASSLNRGGNQPQHF
j_call: TRBJ2-7; d_call: .; v_call: TRBV5-5; clone_size: .; cdr3_nt: TGTGCCAGCACCAGGACCTGGGCGGGCTCCTACGAGCAGTACTTC; cdr3_aa: CASTRTWAGSYEQYF
j_call: TRBJ2-6; d_call: TRBD1; v_call: TRBV3-1/TRBV3-2; clone_size: .; cdr3_nt: TGTGCCAGCAGCCCTTCAGGGGGCTCTGGGGCCAACGTCCTGACTTTC; cdr3_aa: CASSPSGGSGANVLTF
j_call: TRBJ2-3; d_call: .; v_call: TRBV29-1; clone_size: .; cdr3_nt: TGCAGTACAAGGGGGGCTAGCGGCTCTAGCACAGATACGCAGTATTTT; cdr3_aa: CSTRGASGSSTDTQYF
j_call: TRBJ2-7; d_call: TRBD2; v_call: TRBV6-6; clone_size: .; cdr3_nt: TGTGCCAGCAGACCCGGACTAGCGGGAGGTCTGTACGAGCAGTACTTC; cdr3_aa: CASRPGLAGGLYEQYF
j_call: TRBJ2-2; d_call: .; v_call: TRBV9; clone_size: .; cdr3_nt: TGTGCCAGCAGCGACCGGACTATTGCCGGGGAGCTGTTTTTT; cdr3_aa: CASSDRTIAGELFF
j_call: TRBJ2-5; d_call: TRBD2; v_call: TRBV2; clone_size: .; cdr3_nt: TGTGCCAGCAGTGAAGCGCGTATCGGGGGGGCCCAAGAGACCCAGTACTTC; cdr3_aa: CASSEARIGGAQETQYF
j_call: TRBJ1-4; d_call: TRBD1; v_call: TRBV29-1; clone_size: .; cdr3_nt: TGCAGCGTTCCGGGACAGGGGAATGAAAAACTGTTTTTT; cdr3_aa: CSVPGQGNEKLFF
j_call: TRBJ2-1; d_call: TRBD2; v_call: TRBV3-1/TRBV3-2; clone_size: .; cdr3_nt: TGTGCCAGCAGCCAAGAGTACGGGGGGGCCAACAATGAGCAGTTCTTC; cdr3_aa: CASSQEYGGANNEQFF
j_call: TRBJ2-1; d_call: .; v_call: TRBV3-1/TRBV3-2; clone_size: .; cdr3_nt: TGTGCCAGCAGCCAAGGAGGGCGGGAGCAGTTCTTC; cdr3_aa: CASSQGGREQFF
j_call: TRBJ2-3; d_call: TRBD1; v_call: TRBV3-1/TRBV3-2; clone_size: .; cdr3_nt: TGTGCCAGCAGCCATGAGGGGGCCAAGTTCTCGGATACGCAGTATTTT; cdr3_aa: CASSHEGAKFSDTQYF